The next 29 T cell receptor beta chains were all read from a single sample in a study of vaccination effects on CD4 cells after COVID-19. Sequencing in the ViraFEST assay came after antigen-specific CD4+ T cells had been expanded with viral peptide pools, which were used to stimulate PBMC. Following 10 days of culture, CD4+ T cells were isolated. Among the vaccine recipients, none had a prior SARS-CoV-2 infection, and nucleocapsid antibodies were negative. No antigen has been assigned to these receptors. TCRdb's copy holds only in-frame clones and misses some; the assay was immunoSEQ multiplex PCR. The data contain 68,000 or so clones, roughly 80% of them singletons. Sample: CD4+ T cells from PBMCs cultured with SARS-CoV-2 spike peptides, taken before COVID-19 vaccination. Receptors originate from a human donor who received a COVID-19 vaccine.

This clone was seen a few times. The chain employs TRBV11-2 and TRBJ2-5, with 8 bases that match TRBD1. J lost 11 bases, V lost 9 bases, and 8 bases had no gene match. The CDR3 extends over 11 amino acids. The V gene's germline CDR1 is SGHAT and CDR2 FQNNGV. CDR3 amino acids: CASLTRTGQYF. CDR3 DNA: TGTGCCAGTCTTACCAGGACAGGGCAGTACTTC.

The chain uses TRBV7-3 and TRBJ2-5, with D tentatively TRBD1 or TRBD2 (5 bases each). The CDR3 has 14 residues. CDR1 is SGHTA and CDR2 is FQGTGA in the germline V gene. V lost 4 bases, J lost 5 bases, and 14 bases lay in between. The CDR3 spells CASSSPGTTETQYF. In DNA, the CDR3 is TGTGCCAGCAGCTCCCCCGGGACGACGGAGACCCAGTACTTC.

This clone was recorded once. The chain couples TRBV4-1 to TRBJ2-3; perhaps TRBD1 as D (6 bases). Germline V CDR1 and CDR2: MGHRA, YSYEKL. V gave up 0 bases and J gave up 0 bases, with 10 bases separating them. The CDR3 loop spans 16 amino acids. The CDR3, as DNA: TGCGCCAGCAGCCAAGAGTACAGGGCTAGCACAGATACGCAGTATTTT. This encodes CASSQEYRASTDTQYF.

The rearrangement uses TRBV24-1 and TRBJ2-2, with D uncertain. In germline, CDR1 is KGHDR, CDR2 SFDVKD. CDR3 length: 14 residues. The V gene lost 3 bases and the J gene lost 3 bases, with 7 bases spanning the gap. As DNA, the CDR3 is TGTGCCACCAGTGATGGACCAGACACCGGGGAGCTGTTTTTT. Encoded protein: CATSDGPDTGELFF.

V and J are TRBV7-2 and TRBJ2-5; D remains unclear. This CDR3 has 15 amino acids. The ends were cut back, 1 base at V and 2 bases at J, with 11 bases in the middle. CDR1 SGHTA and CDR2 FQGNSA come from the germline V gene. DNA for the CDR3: TGTGCCAGCAGCTTAGTTACGGATCCTCAAGAGACCCAGTACTTC. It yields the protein CASSLVTDPQETQYF.

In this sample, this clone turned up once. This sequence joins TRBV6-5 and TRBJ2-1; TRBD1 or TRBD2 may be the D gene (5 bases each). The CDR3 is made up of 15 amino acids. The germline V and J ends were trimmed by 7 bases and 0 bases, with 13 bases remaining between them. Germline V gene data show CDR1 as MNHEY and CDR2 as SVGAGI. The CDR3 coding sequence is TGTGCCAGCACCATGGTGAGGGGCTCCTACAATGAGCAGTTCTTC. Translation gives CASTMVRGSYNEQFF.

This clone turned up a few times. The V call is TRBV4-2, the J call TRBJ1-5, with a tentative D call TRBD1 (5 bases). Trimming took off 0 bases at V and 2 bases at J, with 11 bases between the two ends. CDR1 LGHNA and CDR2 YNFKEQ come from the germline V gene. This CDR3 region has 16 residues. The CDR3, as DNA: TGTGCCAGCAGCCAAGATCCGGGGGTTGGCAATCAGCCCCAGCATTTT. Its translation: CASSQDPGVGNQPQHF.

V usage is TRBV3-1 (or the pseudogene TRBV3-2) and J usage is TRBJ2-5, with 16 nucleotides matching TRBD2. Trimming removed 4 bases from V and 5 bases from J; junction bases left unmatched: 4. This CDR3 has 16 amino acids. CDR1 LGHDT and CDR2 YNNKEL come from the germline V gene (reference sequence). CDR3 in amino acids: CASSLGTSGGEETQYF. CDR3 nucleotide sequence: TGTGCCAGCAGCCTGGGGACTAGCGGGGGGGAGGAGACCCAGTACTTC.

CDR3 coding DNA: TGCGCCAGCAGTGATCCGAGGGGGCCGAACACCGGGGAGCTGTTTTTT. Encoded protein: CASSDPRGPNTGELFF. The J gene is TRBJ2-2, the V gene TRBV10-1, with TRBD1 matching over 7 bases. The J segment lost 0 bases and the V segment lost 3 bases, leaving 4 bases of the junction unmatched. The CDR3 consists of 16 residues. Germline CDR1 and CDR2: WNHNN and SYGVQD (reference sequence).

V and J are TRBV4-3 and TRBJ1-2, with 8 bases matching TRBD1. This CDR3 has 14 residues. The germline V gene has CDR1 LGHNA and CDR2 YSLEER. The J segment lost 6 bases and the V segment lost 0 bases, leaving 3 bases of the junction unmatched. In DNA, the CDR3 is TGCGCCAGCAGCCAAGATAAGACAGGGGATGGCTACACCTTC. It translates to CASSQDKTGDGYTF.

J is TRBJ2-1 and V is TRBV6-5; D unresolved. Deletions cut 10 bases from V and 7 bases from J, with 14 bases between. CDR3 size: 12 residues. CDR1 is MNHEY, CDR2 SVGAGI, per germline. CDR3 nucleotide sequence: TGTGCCACCGCAAGGAACCTTAATGAGCAGTTCTTC. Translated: CATARNLNEQFF.

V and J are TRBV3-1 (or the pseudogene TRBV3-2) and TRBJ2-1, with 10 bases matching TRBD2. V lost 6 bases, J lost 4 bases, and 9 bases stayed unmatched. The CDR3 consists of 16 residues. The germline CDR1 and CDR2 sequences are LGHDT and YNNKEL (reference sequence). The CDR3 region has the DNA TGTGCCAGCAGGAGTGGCGGGACTAGCGTATACAATGAGCAGTTCTTC. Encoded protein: CASRSGGTSVYNEQFF.

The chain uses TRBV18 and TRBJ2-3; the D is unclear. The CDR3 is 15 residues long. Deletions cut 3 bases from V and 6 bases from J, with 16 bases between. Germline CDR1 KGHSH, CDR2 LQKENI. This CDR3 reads CASSPSGSQLDTQYF. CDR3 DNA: TGTGCCAGCTCACCTTCCGGGTCTCAGCTCGATACGCAGTATTTT.

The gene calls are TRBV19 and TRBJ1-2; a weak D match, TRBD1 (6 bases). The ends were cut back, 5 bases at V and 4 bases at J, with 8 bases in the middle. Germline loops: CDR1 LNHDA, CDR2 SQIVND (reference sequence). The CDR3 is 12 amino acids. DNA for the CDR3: TGTGCCAGTAGTGAGGGGGTCTATGGCTACACCTTC. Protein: CASSEGVYGYTF.

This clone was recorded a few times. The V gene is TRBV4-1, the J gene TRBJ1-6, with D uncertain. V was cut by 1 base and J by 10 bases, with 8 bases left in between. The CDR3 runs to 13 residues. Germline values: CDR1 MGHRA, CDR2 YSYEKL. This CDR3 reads CASSQVRASPLHF. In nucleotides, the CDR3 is TGCGCCAGCAGCCAAGTAAGGGCCTCACCCCTCCACTTT.

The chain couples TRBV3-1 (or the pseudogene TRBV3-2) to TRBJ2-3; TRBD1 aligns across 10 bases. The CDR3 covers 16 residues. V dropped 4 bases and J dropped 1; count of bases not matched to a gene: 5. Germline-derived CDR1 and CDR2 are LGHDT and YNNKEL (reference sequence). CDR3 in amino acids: CASSRWTGGGTDTQYF. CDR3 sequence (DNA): TGTGCCAGCAGCCGATGGACAGGGGGAGGCACAGATACGCAGTATTTT.

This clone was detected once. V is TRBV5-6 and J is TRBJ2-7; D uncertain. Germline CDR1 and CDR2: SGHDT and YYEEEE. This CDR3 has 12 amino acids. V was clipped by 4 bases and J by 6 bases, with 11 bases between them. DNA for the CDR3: TGTGCCAGCAGCAACTTTGCACGCGAGCAGTACGTC. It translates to CASSNFAREQYV.

The CDR3 DNA sequence: TGTGCCACCCAGGTGGACAGGGCCTCCTACGAGCAGTACGTC. Its protein product is CATQVDRASYEQYV. The rearrangement links TRBV6-5 to TRBJ2-7; 8 nucleotides line up with TRBD1. The CDR3 is 14 amino acids. Germline V gene data show CDR1 as MNHEY and CDR2 as SVGAGI. Unmatched junction bases numbered 8, after V lost 10 bases and J lost 0 bases.

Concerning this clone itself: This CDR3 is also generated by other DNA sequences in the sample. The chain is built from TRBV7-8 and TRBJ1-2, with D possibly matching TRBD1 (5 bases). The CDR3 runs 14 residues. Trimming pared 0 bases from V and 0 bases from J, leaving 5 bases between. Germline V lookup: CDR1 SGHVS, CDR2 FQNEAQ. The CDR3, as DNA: TGTGCCAGCAGCTTAGCGGGGGCTAACTATGGCTACACCTTC. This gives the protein CASSLAGANYGYTF.

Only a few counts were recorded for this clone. This chain's CDR3 is CASSPGGTDTQYF. CDR3 bases: TGTGCCAGCAGCCCAGGGGGGACAGATACGCAGTATTTT. The chain uses TRBV5-5 and TRBJ2-3; perhaps TRBD1 as D (7 bases). This CDR3 region has 13 residues. V lost 4 bases to trimming and J lost 3 bases, with 9 bases between them. The germline CDR1 and CDR2 sequences are SGHKS and YYEKEE (reference sequence).

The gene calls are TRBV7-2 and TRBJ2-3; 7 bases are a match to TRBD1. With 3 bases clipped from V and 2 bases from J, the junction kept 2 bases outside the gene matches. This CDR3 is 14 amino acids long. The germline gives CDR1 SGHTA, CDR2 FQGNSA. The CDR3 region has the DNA TGTGCCAGCAGCTTGACAGGGACCACAGATACGCAGTATTTT. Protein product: CASSLTGTTDTQYF.

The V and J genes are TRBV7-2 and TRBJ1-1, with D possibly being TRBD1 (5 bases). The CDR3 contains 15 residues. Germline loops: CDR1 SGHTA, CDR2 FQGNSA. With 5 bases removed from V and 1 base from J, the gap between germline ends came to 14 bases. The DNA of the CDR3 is TGTGCCAGCAGCGCTTTCGGGGCTGCGAACACTGAAGCTTTCTTT. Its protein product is CASSAFGAANTEAFF.

The CDR3 nucleotides read TGTGCCAGCAGTGTCGTAGCGGGGGGCTACTCCTACAATGAGCAGTTCTTC. Amino acid sequence: CASSVVAGGYSYNEQFF. This sequence joins TRBV6-1 and TRBJ2-1; the match to TRBD2 covers 10 bases. The junction had 6 bases not matched to a gene; V was cut back by 4 bases and J by 0 bases. CDR1 and CDR2 (germline): MNHNS, SASEGT. CDR3 length: 17 residues.

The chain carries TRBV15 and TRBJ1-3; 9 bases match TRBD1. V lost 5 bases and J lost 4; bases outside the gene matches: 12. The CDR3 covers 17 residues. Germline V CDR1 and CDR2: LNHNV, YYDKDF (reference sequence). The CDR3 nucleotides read TGTGCCACCAGCCCAATTGGGACAGGGAGATCCGGAAACACCATATATTTT. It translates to CATSPIGTGRSGNTIYF.

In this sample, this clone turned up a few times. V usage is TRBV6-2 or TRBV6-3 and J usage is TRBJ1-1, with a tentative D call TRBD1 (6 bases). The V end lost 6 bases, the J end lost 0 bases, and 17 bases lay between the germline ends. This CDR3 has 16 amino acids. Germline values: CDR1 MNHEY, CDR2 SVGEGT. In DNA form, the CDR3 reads TGTGCCAGCAGGCCTCAGGGGTTCTTTTTGAACACTGAAGCTTTCTTT. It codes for CASRPQGFFLNTEAFF.

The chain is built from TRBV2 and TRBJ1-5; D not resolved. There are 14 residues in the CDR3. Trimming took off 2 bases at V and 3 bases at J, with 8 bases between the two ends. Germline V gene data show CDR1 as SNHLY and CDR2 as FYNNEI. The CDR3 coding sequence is TGTGCCAGCAGTGAACGCACGTCCAATCAGCCCCAGCATTTT. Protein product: CASSERTSNQPQHF.

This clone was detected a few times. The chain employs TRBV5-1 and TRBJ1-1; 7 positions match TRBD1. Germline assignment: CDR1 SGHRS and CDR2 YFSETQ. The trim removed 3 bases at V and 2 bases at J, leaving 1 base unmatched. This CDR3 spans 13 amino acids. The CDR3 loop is CASSWDSNTEAFF. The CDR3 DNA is TGCGCCAGCAGCTGGGACAGTAACACTGAAGCTTTCTTT.

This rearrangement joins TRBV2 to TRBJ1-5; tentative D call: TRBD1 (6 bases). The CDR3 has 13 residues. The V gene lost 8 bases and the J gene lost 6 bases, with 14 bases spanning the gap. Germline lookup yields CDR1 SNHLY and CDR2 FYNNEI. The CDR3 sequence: CASGDMRSQPQHF. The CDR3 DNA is TGTGCCAGCGGGGACATGAGGAGTCAGCCCCAGCATTTT.

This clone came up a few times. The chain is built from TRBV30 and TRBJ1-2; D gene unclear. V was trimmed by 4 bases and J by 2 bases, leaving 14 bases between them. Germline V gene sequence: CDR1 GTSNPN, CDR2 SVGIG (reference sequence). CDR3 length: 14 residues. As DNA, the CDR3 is TGTGCCTGGACAAGGTCCGCAGTGAACTATGGCTACACCTTC. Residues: CAWTRSAVNYGYTF.